Each of the 15 T cell receptor beta chains below was sequenced from the same sample in a study of cytomegalovirus exposure and HLA in healthy donors (dated 2017 in TCRdb). The method was the immunoSEQ multiplex PCR assay. For the multiplex PCR, a mixture combining 60 forward primers for TCR Vbeta segments and 13 reverse primers for TCR Jbeta segments was used. As stored in TCRdb, this immuneACCESS dataset retains in-frame rearrangements with V and J assigned. A fraction of the clones does not appear; measured against another copy, unresolved V genes explain less than half of the discrepancy, and the remainder lacks a known reason. The sample yields around 150,000 clones; around four fifths were counted once. The top ten clonotypes cover approximately 1.5% of the sample. The sequenced material came from PBMCs. The receptors were sampled from a woman in her thirties or forties in good health and CMV-seronegative.

The rearrangement joins TRBV6-5 to TRBJ1-5; no clear D. CDR1 MNHEY and CDR2 SVGAGI come from the germline V gene. Between the trimmed V and J ends, which lost 0 bases and 5 bases, there was a span of 5 bases. The CDR3 is made up of 13 amino acids. The CDR3 reads CASSYSPDQPQHF. The CDR3 DNA reads TGTGCCAGCAGTTACTCGCCAGATCAGCCCCAGCATTTT.

The V gene is TRBV7-9, the J gene TRBJ1-2; possible D gene TRBD1, 6 bases. Germline CDR1 SEHNR, CDR2 FQNEAQ (reference sequence). This CDR3 contains 13 residues. V lost 5 bases and J lost 4, with 11 bases in between. CDR3 nucleotide sequence: TGTGCCAGCAGCCCTGGACAGTTCTATGGCTACACCTTC. Its translation is CASSPGQFYGYTF. Filled out from reference TRBV7-9 and TRBJ1-2, the complete variable domain reads DTGVSQNPRHKITKRGQNVTFRCDPISEHNRLYWYRQTLGQGPEFLTYFQNEAQLEKSRLLSDRFSAERPKGSFSTLEIQRTEQGDSAMYLCASSPGQFYGYTFGSGTRLTVV.

The gene calls are TRBV6-1 and TRBJ2-1, with 9 positions matching TRBD1. CDR1 is MNHNS, CDR2 SASEGT, per germline. The V and J ends lost 3 bases and 9 bases, in that order; junction bases with no gene match: 12. The CDR3 is 16 residues long. In DNA, the CDR3 is TGTGCCAGCAGTGAGGCCCCGGGACAGGGAGTAGGTGAGCAGTTCTTC. Translating it yields CASSEAPGQGVGEQFF.

V gene TRBV7-9 combines with J gene TRBJ1-5, with TRBD1 as a possible D gene (6 bases). V lost 5 bases and J lost 0, with 11 bases in between. The CDR3 runs to 15 residues. From germline, CDR1 is SEHNR and CDR2 FQNEAQ (reference sequence). Here the CDR3 DNA reads TGTGCCAGCAGCCGGGGACAAAGTAGCAATCAGCCCCAGCATTTT. Its protein product is CASSRGQSSNQPQHF.

This rearrangement joins TRBV27 to TRBJ1-6, with 9 bases that match TRBD1. V trimming: 4 bases; J trimming: 3 bases; junction bases outside the gene matches: 10. This CDR3 comprises 18 residues. Germline V gives CDR1 MNHEY, CDR2 SMNVEV (reference sequence). CDR3 nucleotide sequence: TGTGCCAGCAGTTCGGGACAGGGTGTCACCATCTATAATTCACCCCTCCACTTT. Translated: CASSSGQGVTIYNSPLHF.

The count of this clone is one. The junction departs from the called germline gene at one end, perhaps through a read error. Other DNA sequences in this specimen translate into the identical CDR3. The gene calls are TRBV29-1 and TRBJ2-7; weak D call: TRBD1 (6 bases). This CDR3 is 12 amino acids long. The V gene's germline CDR1 is SQVTM and CDR2 ANQGSEA. The CDR3 loop is CSVRTEGYEQYF. CDR3 coding DNA: TGTAGCGTGAGGACAGAAGGATACGAGCAGTACTTC.

V usage is TRBV19 and J usage is TRBJ1-2; no clear D gene. Deletions cut 3 bases from V and 1 base from J, with 15 bases between. The CDR3 contains 16 residues. Germline V gene sequence: CDR1 LNHDA, CDR2 SQIVND (reference sequence). Here the CDR3 reads CASSILVGRSNYGYTF. In DNA form, the CDR3 reads TGTGCCAGTAGTATCCTGGTTGGGAGGAGTAACTATGGCTACACCTTC.

V usage is TRBV11-2 and J usage is TRBJ2-7, with D uncertain. Per germline, CDR1 SGHAT and CDR2 FQNNGV. This CDR3 region has 13 residues. V was trimmed by 0 bases and J by 3 bases, leaving 6 bases between them. The CDR3 sequence: CASSLDLIYEQYF. CDR3 nucleotide sequence: TGTGCCAGCAGCTTAGACCTAATCTACGAGCAGTACTTC.

The gene calls are TRBV4-2 and TRBJ2-4; 7 positions agree with TRBD1. With V trimmed by 0 bases and J by 7 bases, 6 bases remained unmatched. The CDR3 totals 15 residues. Germline CDR1 and CDR2: LGHNA and YNFKEQ. CDR3 sequence (DNA): TGTGCCAGCAGCCAAGACCTAGACAGGGCCAACATTCAGTACTTC. This sequence encodes CASSQDLDRANIQYF.

CDR3 residues: CASSVPPGETQYF. In nucleotides, the CDR3 is TGTGCCAGCAGCGTACCACCGGGGGAGACCCAGTACTTC. This rearrangement joins TRBV9 to TRBJ2-5, with D maybe TRBD2 (5 bases). The CDR3 runs 13 residues. Germline V gene sequence: CDR1 SGDLS, CDR2 YYNGEE. Trimming stripped 1 base from V and 5 bases from J, with 9 bases between. Filled out from reference TRBV9 and TRBJ2-5, the complete variable domain reads DSGVTQTPKHLITATGQRVTLRCSPRSGDLSVYWYQQSLDQGLQFLIQYYNGEERAKGNILERFSAQQFPDLHSELNLSSLELGDSALYFCASSVPPGETQYFGPGTRLLVL.

V usage is TRBV7-6 and J usage is TRBJ2-7; weak D call: TRBD1 (5 bases). The germline V gene encodes CDR1 SGHVS and CDR2 FNYEAQ. This CDR3 comprises 16 residues. The germline V and J ends were trimmed by 5 bases and 0 bases, with 17 bases remaining between them. The CDR3 bases are TGTGCCAGCAGCCTATCCGGTAGGGGCAACTCCTACGAGCAGTACTTC. Translation: CASSLSGRGNSYEQYF.

This sequence joins TRBV25-1 and TRBJ2-2; 7 bases are shared with TRBD1. Germline V lookup: CDR1 MGHDK, CDR2 SYGVNS. There are 16 residues in the CDR3. J was trimmed by 1 base and V by 4 bases; bases with no gene match: 6. The CDR3 reads CASSAWGQLNTGELFF. In DNA form, the CDR3 reads TGTGCCAGCAGTGCATGGGGACAGTTGAACACCGGGGAGCTGTTTTTT.

The chain uses TRBV7-2 and TRBJ2-6, with 9 bases fitting TRBD1. The CDR3 covers 16 residues. The germline V gene has CDR1 SGHTA and CDR2 FQGNSA. The V segment lost 4 bases and the J segment 3 bases; nucleotides outside the gene matches: 4. The CDR3 spells CASSSQGAHGANVLTF. CDR3 nucleotide sequence: TGTGCCAGCAGCTCACAGGGGGCGCATGGGGCCAACGTCCTGACTTTC.

This clone was seen a few times. The chain recombines TRBV30 with TRBJ2-1; 7 positions match TRBD2. The germline gives CDR1 GTSNPN, CDR2 SVGIG (reference sequence). V lost 2 bases and J lost 15; bases outside the gene matches: 4. The CDR3 sequence is 10 residues long. CDR3: CAWSLGGLFF. The CDR3 DNA sequence: TGTGCCTGGAGTCTCGGGGGGTTGTTCTTC.

This clone was observed once. The CDR3 spells CASSLGQGVAAQYF. In nucleotides, the CDR3 is TGTGCCAGCAGCTTAGGACAGGGGGTGGCGGCCCAGTACTTC. The chain joins TRBV5-6 to TRBJ2-5; 10 bases line up with TRBD1. Germline V lookup: CDR1 SGHDT, CDR2 YYEEEE. The CDR3 extends over 14 amino acids. Trimming removed 2 bases from V and 9 bases from J; junction bases left unmatched: 7.